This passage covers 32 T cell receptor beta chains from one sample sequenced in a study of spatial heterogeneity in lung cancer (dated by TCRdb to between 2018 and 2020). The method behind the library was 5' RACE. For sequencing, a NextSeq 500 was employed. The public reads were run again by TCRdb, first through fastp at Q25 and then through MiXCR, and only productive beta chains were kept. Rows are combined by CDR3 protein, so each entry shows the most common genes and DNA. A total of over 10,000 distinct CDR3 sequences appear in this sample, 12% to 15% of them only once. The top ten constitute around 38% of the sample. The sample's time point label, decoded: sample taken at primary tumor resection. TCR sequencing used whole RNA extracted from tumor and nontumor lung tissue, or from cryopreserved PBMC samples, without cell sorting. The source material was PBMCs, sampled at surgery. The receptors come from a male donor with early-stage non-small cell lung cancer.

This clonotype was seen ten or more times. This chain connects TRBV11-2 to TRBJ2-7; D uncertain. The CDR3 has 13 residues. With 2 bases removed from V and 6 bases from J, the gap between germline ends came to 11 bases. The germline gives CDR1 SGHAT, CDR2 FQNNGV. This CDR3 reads CASSLKAQGEQYF. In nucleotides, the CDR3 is TGTGCCAGCAGCTTAAAAGCACAAGGCGAGCAGTACTTC. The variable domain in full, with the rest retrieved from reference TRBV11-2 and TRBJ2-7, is EAGVAQSPRYKIIEKRQSVAFWCNPISGHATLYWYQQILGQGPKLLIQFQNNGVVDDSQLPKDRFSAERLKGVDSTLKIQPAKLEDSAVYLCASSLKAQGEQYFGPGTRLTVT.

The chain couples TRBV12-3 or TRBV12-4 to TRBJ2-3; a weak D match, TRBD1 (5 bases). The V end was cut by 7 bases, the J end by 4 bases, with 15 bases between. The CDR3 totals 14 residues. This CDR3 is CASIQGLLPDTQYF. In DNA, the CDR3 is TGTGCCAGCATTCAGGGTTTGCTTCCAGATACGCAGTATTTT.

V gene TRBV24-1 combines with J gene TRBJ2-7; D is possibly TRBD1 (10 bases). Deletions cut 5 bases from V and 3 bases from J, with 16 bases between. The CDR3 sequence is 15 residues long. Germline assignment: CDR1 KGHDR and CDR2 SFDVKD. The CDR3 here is CATSASGTGVYEQYF. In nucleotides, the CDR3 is TGTGCCACCAGTGCTAGCGGGACAGGGGTCTACGAGCAGTACTTC.

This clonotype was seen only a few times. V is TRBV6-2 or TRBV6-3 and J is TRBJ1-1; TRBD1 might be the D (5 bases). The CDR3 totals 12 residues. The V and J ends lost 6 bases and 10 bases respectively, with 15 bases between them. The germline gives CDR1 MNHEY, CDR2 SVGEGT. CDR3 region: CASSPPGAGAFF. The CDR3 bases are TGTGCCAGCAGCCCCCCTGGGGCGGGAGCTTTCTTT.

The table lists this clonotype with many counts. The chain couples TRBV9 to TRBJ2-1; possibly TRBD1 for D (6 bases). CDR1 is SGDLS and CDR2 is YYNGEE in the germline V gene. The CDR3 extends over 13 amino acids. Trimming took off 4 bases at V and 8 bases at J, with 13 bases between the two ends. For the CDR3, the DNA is TGTGCCAGCAGCTTCCGGCCAGGGGATGAGCAGTTCTTC. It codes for CASSFRPGDEQFF.

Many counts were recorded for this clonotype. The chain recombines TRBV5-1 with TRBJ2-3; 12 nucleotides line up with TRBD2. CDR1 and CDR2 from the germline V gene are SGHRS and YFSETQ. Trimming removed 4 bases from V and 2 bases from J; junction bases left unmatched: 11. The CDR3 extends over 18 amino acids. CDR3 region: CASSENLLAGGFTDTQYF. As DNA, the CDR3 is TGCGCCAGCAGCGAGAACTTACTAGCGGGGGGCTTCACAGATACGCAGTATTTT.

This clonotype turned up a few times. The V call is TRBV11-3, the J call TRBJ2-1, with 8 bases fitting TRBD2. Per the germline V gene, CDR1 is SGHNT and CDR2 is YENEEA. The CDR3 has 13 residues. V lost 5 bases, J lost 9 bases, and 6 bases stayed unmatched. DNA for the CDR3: TGTGCCAGCAGCCCAGGACTAGCCGGTGAGCAGTTCTTC. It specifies CASSPGLAGEQFF.

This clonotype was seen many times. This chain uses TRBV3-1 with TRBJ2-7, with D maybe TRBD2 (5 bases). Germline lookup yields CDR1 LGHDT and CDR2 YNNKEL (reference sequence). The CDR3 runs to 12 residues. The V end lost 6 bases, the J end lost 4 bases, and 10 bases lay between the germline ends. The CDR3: CASSRTGYEQYF. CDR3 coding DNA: TGTGCCAGCAGTCGGACTGGGTACGAGCAGTACTTC.

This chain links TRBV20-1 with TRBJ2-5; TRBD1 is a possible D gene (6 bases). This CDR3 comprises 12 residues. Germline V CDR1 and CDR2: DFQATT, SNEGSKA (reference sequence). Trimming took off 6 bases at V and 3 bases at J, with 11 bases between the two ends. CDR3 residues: CSALQGKETQYF. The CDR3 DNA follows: TGCAGTGCCCTACAGGGTAAAGAGACCCAGTACTTC.

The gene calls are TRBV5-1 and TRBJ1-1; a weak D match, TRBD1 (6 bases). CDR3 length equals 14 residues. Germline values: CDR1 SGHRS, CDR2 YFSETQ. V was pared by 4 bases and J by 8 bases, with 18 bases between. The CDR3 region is CASSAEITGTEAFF. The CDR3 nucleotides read TGCGCCAGCAGCGCCGAGATTACAGGGACCGAAGCTTTCTTT.

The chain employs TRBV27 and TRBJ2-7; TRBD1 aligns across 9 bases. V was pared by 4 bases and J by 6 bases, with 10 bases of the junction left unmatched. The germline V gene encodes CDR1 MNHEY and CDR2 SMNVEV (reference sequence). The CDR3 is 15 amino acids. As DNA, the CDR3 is TGTGCCAGCAGTTCGACAGGGGGAGCGGGGTTCGAGCAGTACTTC. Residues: CASSSTGGAGFEQYF.

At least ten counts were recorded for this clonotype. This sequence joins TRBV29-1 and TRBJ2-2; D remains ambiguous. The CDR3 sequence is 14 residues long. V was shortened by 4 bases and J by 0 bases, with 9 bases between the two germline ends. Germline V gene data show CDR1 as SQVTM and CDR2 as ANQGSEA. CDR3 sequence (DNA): TGCAGCGTTGCTCGCGCCCCGAACACCGGGGAGCTGTTTTTT. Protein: CSVARAPNTGELFF.

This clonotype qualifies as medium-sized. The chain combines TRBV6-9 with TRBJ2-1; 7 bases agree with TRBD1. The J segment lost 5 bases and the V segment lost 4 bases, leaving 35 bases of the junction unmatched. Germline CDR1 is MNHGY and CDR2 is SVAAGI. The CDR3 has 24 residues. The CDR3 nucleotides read TGTGCCAGCAGTTTCCAGGTCTCGAGAACAGGGGAACTTAAAGTATGGGAGAGTGACAATGAGCAGTTCTTC. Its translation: CASSFQVSRTGELKVWESDNEQFF.

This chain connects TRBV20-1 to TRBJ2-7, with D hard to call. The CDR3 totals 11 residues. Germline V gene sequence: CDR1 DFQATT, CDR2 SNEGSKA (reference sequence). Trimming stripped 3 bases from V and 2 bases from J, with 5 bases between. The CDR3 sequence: CSARLAYEQYF. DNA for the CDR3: TGCAGTGCTAGGCTAGCCTACGAGCAGTACTTC.

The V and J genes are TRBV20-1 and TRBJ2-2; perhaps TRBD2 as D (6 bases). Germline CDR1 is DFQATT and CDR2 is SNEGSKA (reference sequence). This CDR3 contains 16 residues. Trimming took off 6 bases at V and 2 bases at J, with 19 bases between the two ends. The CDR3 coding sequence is TGCAGTGCCCAAGATGGGGGACTCCAAAACACCGGGGAGCTGTTTTTT. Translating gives CSAQDGGLQNTGELFF.

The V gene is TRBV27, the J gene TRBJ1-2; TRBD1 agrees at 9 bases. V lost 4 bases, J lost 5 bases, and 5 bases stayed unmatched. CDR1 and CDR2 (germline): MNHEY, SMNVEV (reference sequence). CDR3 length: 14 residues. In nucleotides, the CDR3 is TGTGCCAGCAGTTCGACAGGGGGGAGTTATGGCTACACCTTC. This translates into CASSSTGGSYGYTF.

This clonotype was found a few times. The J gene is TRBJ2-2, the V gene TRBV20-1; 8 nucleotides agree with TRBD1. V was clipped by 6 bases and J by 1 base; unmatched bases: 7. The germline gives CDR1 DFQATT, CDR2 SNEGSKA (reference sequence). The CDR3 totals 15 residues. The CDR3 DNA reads TGCAGTGCGGAGGGACAGGTCGTGAACACCGGGGAGCTGTTTTTT. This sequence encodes CSAEGQVVNTGELFF.

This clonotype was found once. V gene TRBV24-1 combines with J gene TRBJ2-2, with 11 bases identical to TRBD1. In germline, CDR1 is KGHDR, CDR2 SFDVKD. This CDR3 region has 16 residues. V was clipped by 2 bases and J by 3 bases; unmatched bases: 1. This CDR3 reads CATSDWDRGDTGELFF. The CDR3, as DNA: TGTGCCACCAGTGATTGGGACAGGGGGGACACCGGGGAGCTGTTTTTT.

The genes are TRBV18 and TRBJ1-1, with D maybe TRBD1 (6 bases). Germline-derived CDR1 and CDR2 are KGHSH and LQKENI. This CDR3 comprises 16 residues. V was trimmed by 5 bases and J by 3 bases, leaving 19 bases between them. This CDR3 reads CASSSLGTPWDTEAFF. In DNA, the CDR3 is TGTGCCAGCTCATCCCTGGGGACACCTTGGGACACTGAAGCTTTCTTT.

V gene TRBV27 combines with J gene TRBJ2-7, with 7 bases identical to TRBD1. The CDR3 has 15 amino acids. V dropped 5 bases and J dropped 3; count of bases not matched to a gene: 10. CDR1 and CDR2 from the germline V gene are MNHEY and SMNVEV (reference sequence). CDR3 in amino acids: CASSLFGTDNYEQYF. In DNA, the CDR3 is TGTGCCAGCAGTCTCTTCGGGACAGACAACTACGAGCAGTACTTC.

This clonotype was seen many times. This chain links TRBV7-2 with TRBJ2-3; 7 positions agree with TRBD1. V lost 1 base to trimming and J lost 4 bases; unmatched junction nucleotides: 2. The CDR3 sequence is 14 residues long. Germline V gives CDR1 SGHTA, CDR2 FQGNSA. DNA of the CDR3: TGTGCCAGCAGCTTAGTGACAGGGCCAGATACGCAGTATTTT. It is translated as CASSLVTGPDTQYF.

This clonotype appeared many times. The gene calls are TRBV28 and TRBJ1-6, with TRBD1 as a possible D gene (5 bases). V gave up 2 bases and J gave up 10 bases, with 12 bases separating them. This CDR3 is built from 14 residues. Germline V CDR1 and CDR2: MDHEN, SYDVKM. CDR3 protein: CASSLARAGSPLHF. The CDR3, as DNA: TGTGCCAGCAGTTTAGCCAGGGCGGGGTCACCCCTCCACTTT. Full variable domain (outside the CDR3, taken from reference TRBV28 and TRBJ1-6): DVKVTQSSRYLVKRTGEKVFLECVQDMDHENMFWYRQDPGLGLRLIYFSYDVKMKEKGDIPEGYSVSREKKERFSLILESASTNQTSMYLCASSLARAGSPLHFGNGTRLTVT.

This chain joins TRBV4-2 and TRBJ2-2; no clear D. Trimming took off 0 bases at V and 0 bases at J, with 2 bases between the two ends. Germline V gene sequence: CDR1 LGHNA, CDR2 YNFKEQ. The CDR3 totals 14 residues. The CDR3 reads CASSQDPNTGELFF. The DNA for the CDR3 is TGTGCCAGCAGCCAAGACCCGAACACCGGGGAGCTGTTTTTT.

The CDR3 loop is CASSIEQYTGELFF. The CDR3 DNA follows: TGTGCCAGTAGTATAGAACAGTACACCGGGGAGCTGTTTTTT. J is TRBJ2-2 and V is TRBV19; D remains unclear. The CDR3 contains 14 residues. Deletions cut 0 bases from V and 3 bases from J, with 5 bases between. Germline V gene sequence: CDR1 LNHDA, CDR2 SQIVND (reference sequence).

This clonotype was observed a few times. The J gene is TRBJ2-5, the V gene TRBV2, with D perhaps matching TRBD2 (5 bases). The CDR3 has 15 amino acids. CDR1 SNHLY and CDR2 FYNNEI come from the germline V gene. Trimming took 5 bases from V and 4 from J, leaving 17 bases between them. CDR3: CASSRDWGVGETQYF. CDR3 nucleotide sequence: TGTGCCAGCAGTCGTGACTGGGGAGTTGGAGAGACCCAGTACTTC.

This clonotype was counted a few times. The CDR3 protein is CASRGSGARMNTEAFF. CDR3 DNA: TGCGCCAGCAGGGGTTCAGGGGCGCGGATGAACACTGAAGCTTTCTTT. The chain uses TRBV10-2 and TRBJ1-1; maybe TRBD1 (6 bases). The CDR3 has 16 residues. Germline CDR1 is WSHSY and CDR2 is SAAADI. V was clipped by 6 bases and J by 0 bases, with 17 bases between them.

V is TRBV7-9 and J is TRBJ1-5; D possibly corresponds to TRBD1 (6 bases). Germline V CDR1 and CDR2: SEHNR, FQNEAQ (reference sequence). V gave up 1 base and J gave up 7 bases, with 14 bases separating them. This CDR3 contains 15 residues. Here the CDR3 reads CASSLGGGRGQPQHF. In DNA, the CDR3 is TGTGCCAGCAGCTTAGGAGGGGGGCGAGGCCAGCCCCAGCATTTT.

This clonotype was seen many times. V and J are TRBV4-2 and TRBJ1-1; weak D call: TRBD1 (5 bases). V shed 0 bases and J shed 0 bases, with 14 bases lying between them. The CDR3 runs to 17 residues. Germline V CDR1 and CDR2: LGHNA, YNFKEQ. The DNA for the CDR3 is TGTGCCAGCAGCCAAGAAGTGACAGAAGTCATGAACACTGAAGCTTTCTTT. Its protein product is CASSQEVTEVMNTEAFF.

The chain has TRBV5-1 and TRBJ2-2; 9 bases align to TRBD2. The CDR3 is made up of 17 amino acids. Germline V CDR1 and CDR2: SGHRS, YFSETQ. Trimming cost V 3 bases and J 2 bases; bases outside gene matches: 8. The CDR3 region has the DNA TGCGCCAGCAGCTCGCGAGCGGGGGGACGCAACACCGGGGAGCTGTTTTTT. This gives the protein CASSSRAGGRNTGELFF.

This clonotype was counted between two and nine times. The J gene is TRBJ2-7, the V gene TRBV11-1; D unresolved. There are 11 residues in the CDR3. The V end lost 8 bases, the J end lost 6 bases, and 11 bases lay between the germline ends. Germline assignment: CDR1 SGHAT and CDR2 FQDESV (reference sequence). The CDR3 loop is CASGLNGEQYF. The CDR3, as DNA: TGTGCCAGCGGCCTTAACGGCGAGCAGTACTTC.

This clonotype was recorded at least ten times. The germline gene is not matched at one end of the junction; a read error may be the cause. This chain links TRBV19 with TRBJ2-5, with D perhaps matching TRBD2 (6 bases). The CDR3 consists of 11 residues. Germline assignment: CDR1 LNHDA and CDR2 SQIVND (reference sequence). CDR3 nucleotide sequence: TGTGCCAGTAGTATTGGAACTAGCAAGGAGTTC. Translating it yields CASSIGTSKEF.

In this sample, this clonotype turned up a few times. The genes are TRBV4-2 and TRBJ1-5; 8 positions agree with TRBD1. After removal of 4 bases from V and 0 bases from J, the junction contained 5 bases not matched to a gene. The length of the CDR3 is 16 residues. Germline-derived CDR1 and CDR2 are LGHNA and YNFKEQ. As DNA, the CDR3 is TGTGCCAGCAGCCGAGAACAGGGGGATAGCAATCAGCCCCAGCATTTT. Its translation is CASSREQGDSNQPQHF.